Below, 25 T cell receptor beta chains from the same sample are listed, as sequenced in a study of cytomegalovirus exposure and HLA in healthy donors. TCRdb's copy holds only in-frame clones and misses some; the assay was immunoSEQ multiplex PCR. The table records around 300,000 clones, about 86% of them present only once. The sample taken for sequencing was PBMCs. These receptors came from a woman under 30 in good health and CMV-seronegative.

The gene calls are TRBV7-2 and TRBJ1-2; 8 bases line up with TRBD1. CDR3 length: 14 residues. Germline V gene lookup returns CDR1 SGHTA and CDR2 FQGNSA. Trimming at V came to 4 bases and at J to 6 bases, leaving 7 bases not matched to a gene. The CDR3 bases are TGTGCCAGCAGCTCCCCGGGCAGGGGGCATGGCTACACCTTC. Its protein product is CASSSPGRGHGYTF.

The rearrangement uses TRBV6-5 and TRBJ2-2; 8 bases are shared with TRBD1. This CDR3 is 13 amino acids long. Germline lookup yields CDR1 MNHEY and CDR2 SVGAGI. The trim removed 9 bases at V and 7 bases at J, leaving 7 bases unmatched. CDR3 nucleotides: TGTGCCAGACCAAGAACAGGGGGCGGGGAGCTGTTTTTT. Its protein product is CARPRTGGGELFF.

This clone came up a few times. The chain has TRBV28 and TRBJ2-5; no definite D call. This CDR3 region has 10 residues. Looked up from germline, CDR1 is MDHEN and CDR2 is SYDVKM. Trimming took 6 bases from V and 5 from J, leaving 4 bases between them. The CDR3 DNA follows: TGTGCCAGCAGCCTCGAGACCCAGTACTTC. Translation gives CASSLETQYF.

This clone appeared once. This chain links TRBV6-5 with TRBJ2-7; 8 bases line up with TRBD1. V dropped 8 bases and J dropped 3; count of bases not matched to a gene: 9. Germline CDR1 reads MNHEY; CDR2 reads SVGAGI. This CDR3 spans 14 amino acids. The CDR3 DNA reads as TGTGCCAGCTCCTATCGGGACAGGTTCTACGAGCAGTACTTC. Translated: CASSYRDRFYEQYF.

The rearrangement joins TRBV5-1 to TRBJ2-5; 8 positions agree with TRBD1. The trim removed 4 bases at V and 5 bases at J, leaving 10 bases unmatched. The CDR3 is 15 residues long. The germline V gene has CDR1 SGHRS and CDR2 YFSETQ. CDR3 loop: CASSPPLTGGETQYF. In DNA form, the CDR3 reads TGCGCCAGCAGCCCGCCCCTCACAGGGGGTGAGACCCAGTACTTC.

The genes are TRBV5-1 and TRBJ1-1; 9 bases fit TRBD1. This CDR3 spans 15 amino acids. Germline-derived CDR1 and CDR2 are SGHRS and YFSETQ. After removal of 4 bases from V and 1 base from J, the junction contained 5 bases not matched to a gene. CDR3 protein: CASSLWDRANTEAFF. The CDR3 DNA sequence: TGCGCCAGCAGCCTGTGGGACAGGGCGAACACTGAAGCTTTCTTT.

The genes are TRBV9 and TRBJ2-5, with D perhaps TRBD1 (5 bases). The ends were cut back, 8 bases at V and 5 bases at J, with 16 bases in the middle. Germline CDR1 reads SGDLS; CDR2 reads YYNGEE. CDR3 length equals 13 residues. The CDR3 bases are TGTGCCAGTTCTCAGGGAACCGGGGAGACCCAGTACTTC. Its translation is CASSQGTGETQYF.

The chain combines TRBV27 with TRBJ1-1; 7 positions match TRBD1. Germline trimming cut 4 bases from V and 1 base from J; bases unmatched to any gene: 3. The CDR3 runs to 14 residues. Looked up from germline, CDR1 is MNHEY and CDR2 is SMNVEV (reference sequence). CDR3 residues: CASSSWTGNTEAFF. CDR3 coding DNA: TGTGCCAGCAGTTCATGGACAGGGAACACTGAAGCTTTCTTT.

For the CDR3, the DNA is TGTGCCAGCAGTTACTCGAGTATTAGGGGTGAAGCTTTCTTT. Translating gives CASSYSSIRGEAFF. The genes are TRBV6-5 and TRBJ1-1; a weak D match, TRBD1 (5 bases). V lost 0 bases and J lost 7, with 12 bases in between. The CDR3 sequence is 14 residues long. CDR1 and CDR2 from the germline V gene are MNHEY and SVGAGI.

CDR3 DNA: TGTGCCAGTCGGCGGACTTCGAACACCGGGGAGCTGTTTTTT. Protein sequence: CASRRTSNTGELFF. The chain carries TRBV6-5 and TRBJ2-2; TRBD2 is a possible D gene (5 bases). Germline CDR1 reads MNHEY; CDR2 reads SVGAGI. Deletions cut 9 bases from V and 0 bases from J, with 11 bases between. The CDR3 sequence is 14 residues long.

This chain links TRBV6-5 with TRBJ1-1, with 12 bases fitting TRBD1. This CDR3 has 14 residues. The ends lost 7 bases at V and 11 bases at J; junction bases unmatched: 11. Per the germline V gene, CDR1 is MNHEY and CDR2 is SVGAGI. The CDR3: CASNPGTGGRTAFF. The CDR3 region has the DNA TGTGCCAGCAACCCCGGGACAGGGGGCAGAACGGCTTTCTTT.

The V and J genes are TRBV29-1 and TRBJ1-2; TRBD1 might be the D (5 bases). The germline gives CDR1 SQVTM, CDR2 ANQGSEA. This CDR3 comprises 13 residues. Trimming shortened V by 7 bases and J by 2 bases, and 14 bases separated the two germline ends. CDR3 amino acids: CSALLTDNYGYTF. In DNA form, the CDR3 reads TGCAGCGCTCTTTTGACAGACAACTATGGCTACACCTTC.

Note on this clone: Other DNA variants within this sample encode the same CDR3. The CDR3 protein is CAWSVQGNQPQHF. DNA for the CDR3: TGTGCCTGGAGTGTACAGGGCAATCAGCCCCAGCATTTT. The chain combines TRBV30 with TRBJ1-5, with TRBD1 as a possible D gene (5 bases). V lost 0 bases to trimming and J lost 2 bases, with 5 bases between them. CDR3 length equals 13 residues. The germline V gene encodes CDR1 GTSNPN and CDR2 SVGIG (reference sequence).

V gene TRBV5-1 combines with J gene TRBJ2-7; 7 bases match TRBD1. CDR1 SGHRS and CDR2 YFSETQ come from the germline V gene. CDR3 length: 14 residues. J lost 3 bases, V lost 4 bases, and 7 bases had no gene match. CDR3 DNA: TGCGCCAGCAGCGCTCGGGACAGATACTACGAGCAGTACTTC. Residues: CASSARDRYYEQYF.

This CDR3 reads CASSLEGGGTEAFF. In DNA form, the CDR3 reads TGTGCCAGCAGCTTAGAGGGGGGTGGCACTGAAGCTTTCTTT. The rearrangement uses TRBV11-2 and TRBJ1-1, with D perhaps TRBD1 (5 bases). Germline V lookup: CDR1 SGHAT, CDR2 FQNNGV. This CDR3 is built from 14 residues. The V gene lost 0 bases and the J gene lost 4 bases, with 9 bases spanning the gap.

The J gene is TRBJ2-1, the V gene TRBV5-1; 14 positions agree with TRBD2. Germline V gene data show CDR1 as SGHRS and CDR2 as YFSETQ. V trimming: 1 base; J trimming: 5 bases; junction bases outside the gene matches: 5. The CDR3 has 17 residues. CDR3 nucleotides: TGCGCCAGCAGCTTGTCGCCGGGACTAGCGGGGGACAATGAGCAGTTCTTC. Translated, it gives CASSLSPGLAGDNEQFF.

The CDR3: CASRPSGRETQYF. In DNA, the CDR3 is TGTGCCAGCAGGCCCAGCGGGAGAGAGACCCAGTACTTC. The chain uses TRBV6-5 and TRBJ2-5; 8 bases map to TRBD2. This CDR3 spans 13 amino acids. CDR1 is MNHEY and CDR2 is SVGAGI in the germline V gene. Trimming at V came to 6 bases and at J to 4 bases, leaving 4 bases not matched to a gene.

The CDR3 bases are TGTGCCAGCAGCCGGACTAGCGGGGGGGGTGATGAGCAGTTCTTC. Translating gives CASSRTSGGGDEQFF. The gene calls are TRBV6-4 and TRBJ2-1, with TRBD2 matching over 15 bases. The CDR3 loop spans 15 amino acids. Germline-derived CDR1 and CDR2 are MRHNA and SNTAGT. The J segment lost 8 bases and the V segment lost 6 bases, leaving 5 bases of the junction unmatched.

The CDR3 sequence: CASSSSGIPNTGELFF. In DNA, the CDR3 is TGTGCCAGCAGCTCAAGCGGAATACCGAACACCGGGGAGCTGTTTTTT. The genes are TRBV7-9 and TRBJ2-2; D perhaps matches TRBD2 (5 bases). The length of the CDR3 is 16 residues. Trimming left V 4 bases short and J 0 bases short, with 12 bases between. CDR1 is SEHNR, CDR2 FQNEAQ, per germline (reference sequence).

Here the CDR3 reads CASSQTGRPYNEQFF. In DNA form, the CDR3 reads TGTGCCAGCAGCCAGACAGGTCGGCCCTACAATGAGCAGTTCTTC. The chain links TRBV7-3 to TRBJ2-1, with D tentatively TRBD1 (6 bases). The CDR3 length is 15 residues. Germline V gives CDR1 SGHTA, CDR2 FQGTGA. V shed 5 bases and J shed 2 bases, with 13 bases lying between them.

The genes are TRBV28 and TRBJ1-2, with 8 bases lining up with TRBD1. The CDR3 totals 15 residues. CDR1 MDHEN and CDR2 SYDVKM come from the germline V gene. V was pared by 3 bases and J by 4 bases, with 7 bases of the junction left unmatched. DNA for the CDR3: TGTGCCAGCAGTTTGTCCAACAGGGGGGTCTATGGCTACACCTTC. This encodes CASSLSNRGVYGYTF.

The chain couples TRBV16 to TRBJ2-4; TRBD1 matches 10 bases. CDR1 and CDR2 from the germline V gene are KGHSY and FQNENV. The CDR3 runs 16 residues. V lost 4 bases, J lost 7 bases, and 10 bases stayed unmatched. The CDR3 sequence: CASSLLGGTGDNIQYF. CDR3 nucleotide sequence: TGTGCCAGCAGCCTCCTCGGTGGGACAGGGGATAACATTCAGTACTTC. The full variable domain, completed using reference TRBV16 and TRBJ2-4, is GEEVAQTPKHLVRGEGQKAKLYCAPIKGHSYVFWYQQVLKNEFKFLISFQNENVFDETGMPKERFSAKCLPNSPCSLEIQATKLEDSAVYFCASSLLGGTGDNIQYFGAGTRLSVL.

The chain employs TRBV9 and TRBJ2-7; possible D gene TRBD1, 5 bases. Deletions cut 0 bases from V and 0 bases from J, with 16 bases between. The CDR3 is 17 residues long. Germline loops: CDR1 SGDLS, CDR2 YYNGEE. The CDR3 nucleotides read TGTGCCAGCAGCGTAGCTCCTTCGACAGACCCCTCCTACGAGCAGTACTTC. Translated: CASSVAPSTDPSYEQYF.

The chain combines TRBV11-2 with TRBJ2-1, with TRBD1 as a possible D gene (6 bases). The CDR3 length is 16 residues. Germline loops: CDR1 SGHAT, CDR2 FQNNGV. V lost 1 base and J 0 bases, leaving 10 bases between the germline ends. The CDR3 region has the DNA TGTGCCAGCAGCTTAGTAGGGGGAGCCTCCTACAATGAGCAGTTCTTC. Its protein is CASSLVGGASYNEQFF.

The V gene is TRBV18, the J gene TRBJ2-7, with a tentative D call TRBD1 (6 bases). This CDR3 has 15 residues. V was trimmed by 3 bases and J by 3 bases, leaving 15 bases between them. From germline, CDR1 is KGHSH and CDR2 LQKENI. CDR3 bases: TGTGCCAGCTCACCTGCGCCAGGGGCTGACTACGAGCAGTACTTC. Its protein is CASSPAPGADYEQYF.